This T cell receptor beta chain is from a study of OX40 agonist ivuxolimab in advanced cancers. About the study as a whole: Ivuxolimab was an agonistic, fully human IgG2 monoclonal antibody directed against OX40 (CD134), a costimulatory receptor. Three dose-escalation patients achieved partial responses, one with hepatocellular carcinoma and two with cutaneous melanoma. Of the roughly 52 patients in dose escalation, 19 had hepatocellular carcinoma, roughly 15 had melanoma, 9 had renal cell carcinoma and 9 had head and neck cancer. The monotherapy dose-escalation portion (N of about 50 patients) of the phase I ivuxolimab trial is reported in the paper. Patients were allowed to have had prior anti-PD-1, anti-PD-L1 or anti-CTLA-4 therapy, and about 40% of the dose-escalation patients had been treated with checkpoint inhibitors. A male proportion of about 79% and a mean age of 60 years, ranging from roughly 23 to 79, were recorded for the dose-escalation cohort. The point of sequencing TCRbeta in the periphery was to test whether ivuxolimab changed TCR sequence diversity and drove clonal T-cell expansion. Intravenous ivuxolimab was administered to patients every 2 weeks at six dose levels: 0.01, 0.1, 0.3, 1.5, 3 and 10 mg/kg.

The study at large found these results: Clonal expansion of both CD4+ and CD8+ blood T cells was observed from baseline to week 6 at doses 0.1 to 3.0 mg/kg. Low levels of normalized T-cell clonal expansion were also shown by some nonresponding patients. The antigen specificity of the clonally expanded peripheral T cells was not determined. In the 0.1-3.0 mg/kg groups, partial responders had among the lowest normalized peripheral clonal expansion, particularly in CD8+ T cells. After ivuxolimab, more expanded clones were found on average in CD8+ T cells than in CD4+ T cells.

Genomic DNA was isolated from the sorted cells so that the TCRbeta CDR3 region could be sequenced. TCRbeta CDR3 regions were sequenced using the immunoSEQ Assay. TCRdb carries this immuneACCESS record with in-frame sequences only. Its versions omit some clonotypes, under half of them owing to an unresolved V gene in the studies checked, with the rest unexplained. The sample includes more than 80,000 clones, with approximately 88% observed a single time. Approximately 1.5% of the sample is held by the ten biggest clonotypes. Patients with a history of autoimmune disease or receiving systemic immunosuppression were excluded from the trial. Peripheral blood for TCR sequencing was collected from all dose cohorts at baseline, on cycle 4 day 1, and on cycle 7 day 1. Samples came from an open-label, multicenter, first-in-human phase I dose-escalation trial of ivuxolimab. Adults with locally advanced or metastatic melanoma, renal cell carcinoma, hepatocellular carcinoma or head and neck squamous cell carcinoma were enrolled in the trial. Before TCR sequencing, CD4+ T cells and CD8+ T cells from peripheral blood were sorted into separate populations.

Inclusive of the bounding cysteine and phenylalanine, the CDR3 is 11 residues long. The retained sequence is limited to the CDR3, 33 bases, with the frame set at the first base. V gives up 3 bases and J gives up 5 bases, and the segment between their germline ends measures 4 bases. CDR1 and CDR2 are read off the germline V gene as MNHEY and SVGAGI. Worth noting for this clone: Its binding antigen is unknown. Base qualities are not at hand, and no much larger clone is one base apart.

The source material was CD4+ or CD8+ T cells sorted from blood, sampled in a trial of the OX40 agonist ivuxolimab. This receptor chain uses TRBV6-5 and TRBJ1-1, with the D gene call left open. The source is an adult with an advanced solid tumor such as melanoma, head and neck, liver or kidney cancer. The CDR3 protein is CASSYKTEAFF. The DNA sequence is TGTGCCAGCAGTTATAAGACTGAAGCTTTCTTT.